These 9 T cell receptor beta chains were all obtained from the same sample, sequenced in a study of neurological immune-mediated disorders. Each CDR3 protein is one row after TCRdb ran MiXCR on the 5' RACE reads. Of more than 70,000 distinct CDR3 sequences in the sample, 17% are singletons; the top ten hold roughly 15%. The sequencing sample was made of PBMCs. These receptors originate from a woman in her forties in good health.

As regards this clonotype: This could be a read error, since a much larger clone is one nucleotide away. The J gene is TRBJ2-3, the V gene TRBV6-1; no clear D. V was clipped by 1 base and J by 1 base, with 9 bases between them. The CDR3 extends over 15 amino acids. Germline-derived CDR1 and CDR2 are MNHNS and SASEGT. CDR3 residues: CASSEGPLGTDTQYF. The CDR3, as DNA: TGTGCCAGCAGTGAAGGGCCACTTGGCACAGATACGCAGTATTTT.

This chain links TRBV20-1 with TRBJ1-1; D gene unclear. The CDR3 loop spans 15 amino acids. V lost 4 bases, J lost 3 bases, and 18 bases lay in between. Germline V gene sequence: CDR1 DFQATT, CDR2 SNEGSKA (reference sequence). CDR3 residues: CSAIQVSVKDTEAFF. CDR3 nucleotides: TGCAGTGCTATTCAGGTCTCGGTCAAGGACACTGAAGCTTTCTTT.

The chain joins TRBV19 to TRBJ1-2, with D perhaps TRBD1 (6 bases). The CDR3 has 16 amino acids. V shed 3 bases and J shed 7 bases, with 21 bases lying between them. Looked up from germline, CDR1 is LNHDA and CDR2 is SQIVND (reference sequence). In DNA, the CDR3 is TGTGCCAGTAGTATCGGCTCCGGGACACGGGGCTTTGGCTACACCTTC. It translates to CASSIGSGTRGFGYTF.

In its sample, this clonotype was seen many times. The chain uses TRBV20-1 and TRBJ2-1, with D possibly called TRBD1 or TRBD2 (7 bases each). Trimming pared 2 bases from V and 2 bases from J, leaving 13 bases between. The germline V gene has CDR1 DFQATT and CDR2 SNEGSKA (reference sequence). The CDR3 has 15 residues. This chain's CDR3 is CSARPGGGPYNEQFF. CDR3 coding DNA: TGCAGTGCTAGACCAGGGGGGGGGCCCTACAATGAGCAGTTCTTC.

The genes are TRBV24-1 and TRBJ2-5; D may be TRBD2 (6 bases). Germline V CDR1 and CDR2: KGHDR, SFDVKD. Between the trimmed V and J ends, which lost 4 bases and 1 base, there was a span of 12 bases. The CDR3 is 15 amino acids. This chain's CDR3 is CATSDRIGSQETQYF. The CDR3 DNA is TGTGCCACCAGTGACCGCATCGGGAGCCAAGAGACCCAGTACTTC.

The sample holds many counts of this clonotype. V and J are TRBV7-2 and TRBJ1-2, with D uncertain. Germline values: CDR1 SGHTA, CDR2 FQGNSA. V lost 4 bases and J lost 3, with 12 bases in between. The CDR3 is 14 residues long. The CDR3 sequence is CASSSYRADYGYTF. The CDR3 DNA reads as TGTGCCAGCAGCTCCTATAGGGCGGACTATGGCTACACCTTC. The whole variable domain, remainder taken from reference TRBV7-2 and TRBJ1-2, is GAGVSQSPSNKVTEKGKDVELRCDPISGHTALYWYRQSLGQGLEFLIYFQGNSAPDKSGLPSDRFSAERTGGSVSTLTIQRTQQEDSAVYLCASSSYRADYGYTFGSGTRLTVV.

The table lists this clonotype with many counts. This chain uses TRBV9 with TRBJ1-2, with a tentative D call TRBD1 (5 bases). This CDR3 spans 14 amino acids. The germline V gene encodes CDR1 SGDLS and CDR2 YYNGEE. With 0 bases removed from V and 1 base from J, the gap between germline ends came to 7 bases. The CDR3 nucleotides are TGTGCCAGCAGCGTAGATCAGGGTAACTATGGCTACACCTTC. Protein product: CASSVDQGNYGYTF.

This clonotype was counted ten times or more. The chain combines TRBV20-1 with TRBJ2-7; 7 bases match TRBD1. The CDR3 has 14 amino acids. Germline loops: CDR1 DFQATT, CDR2 SNEGSKA (reference sequence). V dropped 4 bases and J dropped 2; count of bases not matched to a gene: 8. The CDR3: CSAIPGQRPYEQYF. CDR3 DNA: TGCAGTGCTATACCGGGACAGCGACCCTACGAGCAGTACTTC.

This clonotype was recorded at least ten times. The chain is built from TRBV7-2 and TRBJ1-5, with a possible D match to TRBD1 (5 bases). The CDR3 is 15 amino acids. Trimming left V 2 bases short and J 4 bases short, with 12 bases between. The germline gives CDR1 SGHTA, CDR2 FQGNSA. The CDR3 DNA reads TGTGCCAGCAGCTTATATGACAGCCAGAATCAGCCCCAGCATTTT. Its protein product is CASSLYDSQNQPQHF.